This entry describes one TCR beta chain. Its antigen is currently unknown. These data belong to a study of T cell responses to AZD1222 COVID-19 vaccine. General study points: Reports say nearly half of spike-specific TCRs go after unmutated variant regions. Baseline seropositivity characterized only six or seven AZD1222 recipients.

Measured with immunoSEQ multiplex PCR; TCRdb has only the in-frame clones, and not every one. The table has 110,000 or so clones, 88% seen once. CDR1 is MNHEY and CDR2 is SVGEGT in the germline V gene. The ends were cut back, 2 bases at V and 9 bases at J, with 8 bases in the middle. CDR3 length: 11 residues. This chain connects TRBV6-2 or TRBV6-3 to TRBJ2-7, with D perhaps assigned TRBD1 or TRBD2 (6 bases each). This TCR derives from an adult in good health. Material: peripheral blood, obtained on day 0 of AZD1222 vaccination. CDR3 in amino acids: CASSYEGGQYF. The DNA of the CDR3 is TGTGCCAGCAGTTACGAGGGGGGGCAGTACTTC.